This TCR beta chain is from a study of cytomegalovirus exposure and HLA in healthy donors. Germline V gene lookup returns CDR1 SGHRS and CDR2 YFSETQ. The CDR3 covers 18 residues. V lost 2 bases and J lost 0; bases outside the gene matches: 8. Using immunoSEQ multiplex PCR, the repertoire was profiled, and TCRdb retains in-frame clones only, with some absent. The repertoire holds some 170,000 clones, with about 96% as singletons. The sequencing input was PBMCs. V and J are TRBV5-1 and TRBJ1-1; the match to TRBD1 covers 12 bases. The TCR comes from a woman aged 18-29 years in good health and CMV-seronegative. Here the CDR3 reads CASSFRGTGGSMNTEAFF. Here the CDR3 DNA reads TGCGCCAGCAGCTTTAGAGGGACAGGGGGCTCTATGAACACTGAAGCTTTCTTT.